A single sample is the source of the 6 T cell receptor beta chains below, sequenced in a study of shared clonotypes between healthy human individuals. Profiling relied on immunoSEQ multiplex PCR, and the TCRdb table lists in-frame clones only, not all of them. Among some 1,600,000 clones, approximately 98% were seen once, and the ten largest hold 0.4% to 0.45%. Sequenced material: naive CD4+ T cells sorted from blood. This sample's subset: CD45RA+ positively selected. The receptors were gathered from a man under 40 in good health.

This rearrangement joins TRBV5-1 to TRBJ2-2, with 7 bases identical to TRBD1. CDR3 length: 17 amino acids. The V and J ends lost 4 bases and 2 bases, in that order; junction bases with no gene match: 11. Germline V gene sequence: CDR1 SGHRS, CDR2 YFSETQ. The CDR3 here is CASSKGARADNTGELFF. DNA of the CDR3: TGCGCCAGCAGCAAGGGGGCCAGGGCCGACAACACCGGGGAGCTGTTTTTT.

The chain recombines TRBV14 with TRBJ2-1, with 8 bases matching TRBD2. With V trimmed by 0 bases and J by 4 bases, 2 bases remained unmatched. The CDR3 loop spans 15 amino acids. Germline CDR1 SGHDN, CDR2 FVKESK. Here the CDR3 reads CASSQELAVYNEQFF. CDR3 sequence (DNA): TGTGCCAGCAGCCAAGAACTAGCGGTATACAATGAGCAGTTCTTC.

The chain recombines TRBV11-2 with TRBJ2-6; D uncertain. This CDR3 has 14 amino acids. From germline, CDR1 is SGHAT and CDR2 FQNNGV. The ends were cut back, 5 bases at V and 0 bases at J, with 5 bases in the middle. The chain's CDR3 is CASSTTSGANVLTF. In DNA, the CDR3 is TGTGCCAGCAGCACTACCTCTGGGGCCAACGTCCTGACTTTC.

Remarks on this clone: The identical CDR3 is also encoded by other nucleotide sequences in the sample. The chain couples TRBV5-4 to TRBJ2-1; D gene unclear. The CDR3 spans 15 residues. V was clipped by 3 bases and J by 0 bases, with 10 bases between them. Germline lookup yields CDR1 SGHNT and CDR2 YYREEE (reference sequence). CDR3 region: CASSSRSSSYNEQFF. CDR3 DNA sequence: TGTGCCAGCAGCTCTCGATCGAGCTCCTACAATGAGCAGTTCTTC.

V is TRBV29-1 and J is TRBJ2-3, with a tentative D call TRBD1 (5 bases). Germline V gene sequence: CDR1 SQVTM, CDR2 ANQGSEA. The CDR3 contains 13 residues. With 1 base removed from V and 6 bases from J, the gap between germline ends came to 11 bases. The CDR3 sequence is CSVEGRAGDTQYF. The CDR3 DNA is TGCAGCGTTGAAGGGCGAGCAGGGGATACGCAGTATTTT.

This rearrangement joins TRBV10-1 to TRBJ2-7; no definite D call. The CDR3 length is 13 residues. The germline gives CDR1 WNHNN, CDR2 SYGVQD (reference sequence). V gave up 4 bases and J gave up 5 bases, with 12 bases separating them. CDR3 sequence: CASSGQAVDEQYF. CDR3 DNA sequence: TGCGCCAGCAGTGGTCAGGCAGTTGACGAGCAGTACTTC.